This T cell receptor beta chain came from a study of blood T cells in healthy people across ages. Whole-study findings and limits: More naive CD4+ cells and higher diversity were found in long-lived than in aged donors.

Each donor supplied around 10 milliliters of peripheral blood. Per sample, at least 6 micrograms of total RNA were extracted. Primed by a sample-barcoded 5' primer and a J-beta primer mix, a second PCR proceeded for about 7 to 12 cycles. The template-switch adaptor, which had 12 random nucleotides, put a tag on each cDNA molecule. TCRdb called the 5' RACE reads again in MiXCR, with one record for every CDR3 protein. This repertoire shows approximately 1,700,000 distinct CDR3 sequences, approximately 40% found once; its top ten account for under 30%. CDR3 length: 15 residues. Germline CDR1 reads SGHTA; CDR2 reads FQGNSA. The ends were cut back, 7 bases at V and 2 bases at J, with 16 bases in the middle. On this clonotype: Its antigen is undetermined.

This TCR derives from a human donor in good health. Specimen: blood. The V gene is TRBV7-2, the J gene TRBJ2-3; D is perhaps TRBD2 (6 bases). CDR3 in amino acids: CASNRRGFATDTQYF. The DNA for the CDR3 is TGTGCCAGCAACCGTCGGGGGTTTGCCACAGATACGCAGTATTTT.